This passage covers 10 T cell receptor beta chains from one sample sequenced in a study of tumor-infiltrating lymphocytes in primary liver carcinoma. TCR beta cDNA was reverse-transcribed from approximately 0.45 ug of total RNA. The reaction used a constant-region primer and ProtoScript II reverse transcriptase. ARM-PCR, slightly modified, supplied the TCR beta libraries through three nested multiplex PCR rounds. Use of TRBV1-TRBV30 forward primers with a C-beta reverse primer characterized the first two PCR rounds, which lasted around 10 cycles each. TCRdb itself ran the multiplex PCR reads through MiXCR, one entry per CDR3 protein. The table shows approximately 22,000 distinct CDR3 sequences, with approximately 70% occurring only once. Joint extraction of RNA and DNA used roughly 18-34 mg of bulk tissue that was unsorted. The sample taken for sequencing was liver tumor tissue from sampling region 1. The subset denotes: tumor region T1, superior pole. The receptors stem from a man aged 40-49 years with primary liver carcinoma and hepatitis B virus infection.

To note about this clonotype: The junction does not match germline at one end; this may be a read error. The V and J genes are TRBV11-2 and TRBJ1-1; the D is unclear. Germline V gives CDR1 SGHAT, CDR2 FQNNGV. The CDR3 is 14 amino acids. CDR3 bases: TGTGCCAGCAGCTTAACGGTCTTCGATATTGAAGCTTCCTTT. Translation gives CASSLTVFDIEASF.

Concerning this clonotype: An end of the junction differs from the germline gene, which may be a read error. V gene TRBV5-5 combines with J gene TRBJ2-1, with D possibly TRBD1 on 5 matching bases. Germline assignment: CDR1 SGHKS and CDR2 YYEKEE (reference sequence). The CDR3 length is 15 residues. The DNA of the CDR3 is TGTGCCAGCAGCACTGGACATGGTTCCTACAATGAGCAGTCCTTC. This translates into CASSTGHGSYNEQSF. Looking up the rest from reference TRBV5-5 and TRBJ2-1 gives the full variable domain: DAGVTQSPTHLIKTRGQQVTLRCSPISGHKSVSWYQQVLGQGPQFIFQYYEKEERGRGNFPDRFSARQFPNYSSELNVNALLLGDSALYLCASSTGHGSYNEQSFGPGTRLTVL.

Worth noting for this clonotype: At one end, the junction sequence differs from germline, possibly due to a read error. The chain uses TRBV11-2 and TRBJ1-4; no definite D call. This CDR3 has 15 amino acids. Germline assignment: CDR1 SGHAT and CDR2 FQNNGV. CDR3 sequence reads: CASGLDGFANEELSF. CDR3 in DNA: TGTGCCAGCGGCTTAGACGGGTTCGCTAATGAAGAACTGTCTTTT.

Notes on this clonotype: Since a much larger clone is just one base distant, this may be a read error. This chain connects TRBV7-9 to TRBJ1-1; perhaps TRBD1 as D (6 bases). Germline V CDR1 and CDR2: SEHNR, FQNEAQ (reference sequence). The CDR3 is 12 amino acids. Here the CDR3 DNA reads TGTGCCTGCAGCTTAAGTAGGGGGGGAGCTTTCTTT. Its protein is CACSLSRGGAFF.

As for this clonotype: The junction departs from germline at one end; a sequencing error may be responsible. The chain recombines TRBV11-2 with TRBJ2-5, with D perhaps matching TRBD2 (5 bases). This CDR3 has 18 residues. Germline CDR1 is SGHAT and CDR2 is FQNNGV. The CDR3 bases are TGTGCCAGCATCTTAGCGAGGCTAGCTCTGCGAAAAAAAGAGACCCAGTACTTC. Translated, it gives CASILARLALRKKETQYF.

The count of this clonotype is one. The CDR3 carries no conserved terminal phenylalanine or tryptophan, so it likely arises from a read error. The chain employs TRBV14 and TRBJ1-1, with D hard to call. V was pared by 6 bases and J by 3 bases, with 14 bases between. Germline V gene lookup returns CDR1 SGHDN and CDR2 FVKESK. This CDR3 comprises 14 residues. The CDR3 loop reads CASRPREGYTEAFV. In DNA form, the CDR3 reads TGTGCCAGCAGACCCCGGGAGGGATACACTGAAGCTTTCGTT.

Concerning this clonotype itself: The junction departs from the called germline gene at one end, perhaps through a read error. The chain employs TRBV11-2 and TRBJ2-3, with D unclear. Germline CDR1 reads SGHAT; CDR2 reads FQNNGV. The CDR3 contains 12 residues. The CDR3 reads CASSFRPGPQWF. The CDR3 DNA follows: TGTGCCAGCAGCTTCCGCCCCGGCCCGCAGTGGTTT.

As regards this clonotype: The junction differs from germline at one of its ends, possibly a read error. This chain joins TRBV11-1 and TRBJ2-7; the D is unclear. The CDR3 contains 12 residues. Germline CDR1 and CDR2: SGHAT and FQDESV (reference sequence). The CDR3 sequence: CARSSKVYEQCF. The CDR3 coding sequence is TGTGCCAGGAGCTCGAAAGTTTACGAGCAATGCTTC.

Points on this clonotype: An end of the junction differs from the germline gene, which may be a read error. The rearrangement links TRBV11-1 to TRBJ2-1, with D maybe TRBD1 (6 bases). This CDR3 spans 12 amino acids. Germline values: CDR1 SGHAT, CDR2 FQDESV (reference sequence). CDR3 coding DNA: TGTGCCAGTGCAGGGGCCTATAATGAGCACTTTTTC. Its protein product is CASAGAYNEHFF.

This clonotype was seen more than once but under ten times. The final CDR3 position lacks the conserved phenylalanine or tryptophan, pointing to a likely read error. The rearrangement links TRBV10-3 to TRBJ2-1; D perhaps matches TRBD1 (6 bases). V lost 5 bases and J lost 2, with 37 bases in between. The CDR3 is 23 amino acids. From germline, CDR1 is ENHRY and CDR2 SYGVKD. CDR3 sequence reads: CAISFLPSPDSMSDGAAYNEQFS. The CDR3, as DNA: TGTGCCATCAGTTTTCTACCTTCTCCGGACAGTATGAGCGACGGGGCGGCCTACAATGAGCAGTTCTCC.